This T cell receptor (beta chain) was captured in a study of glioma-infiltrating T cells after dendritic cell vaccination. Across the whole study: Samples are from glioblastoma patients in Phase I and II dendritic cell vaccine trials.

This clone was counted a single time. The sample carries other DNA sequences with the same CDR3. J was trimmed by 5 bases and V by 1 base; bases with no gene match: 1. Germline assignment: CDR1 SNHLY and CDR2 FYNNEI. The CDR3 loop spans 13 amino acids. Primers: 60 V beta forward and 13 J beta reverse. The table came from immunoSEQ multiplex PCR; TCRdb's copy has only in-frame clones and leaves some out. Of about 110,000 clones in the sample, roughly 89% are singletons; the top ten hold approximately 2.7%. Specified time point: after dendritic cell vaccination, including at tumor progression/relapse. No glioblastoma patient carried an isocitrate dehydrogenase mutation. Before vaccination, two weeks after the third vaccination, and at progression, PBMC were collected.

This TCR was recovered from a human donor with glioblastoma. The chain recombines TRBV2 with TRBJ1-2; 7 nucleotides align to TRBD1. This sample comprised blood, obtained after dendritic cell vaccination. The CDR3 region is CASSEGRGYGYTF. The CDR3, as DNA: TGTGCCAGCAGTGAAGGCAGGGGGTATGGCTACACCTTC.